The source of this TCR beta chain is a study of T-cell reconstitution after alpha-beta-depleted transplantation in children. Unique molecular identifiers were used to barcode this TCRbeta library. Each CDR3 protein gets one entry after TCRdb re-called the PCR reads with MiXCR. The sample has a few hundred thousand distinct CDR3 sequences, around 15% seen once. Germline-derived CDR1 and CDR2 are SQVTM and ANQGSEA. Deletions cut 3 bases from V and 8 bases from J, with 14 bases between. This CDR3 has 13 amino acids. The sequence was collected from a boy younger than two who had a stem cell transplant for Wiskott-Aldrich syndrome, so the T cells may come from the graft donor. The chain carries TRBV29-1 and TRBJ2-1; no reliable D call. This specimen was PBMCs, mostly from graft donor cells, taken 360 days after TCRalphabeta/CD19-depleted stem cell transplant. CDR3 coding DNA: TGCAGCGTTGATCGGACCAGGAGTCATGAGCAGTTCTTC. Amino acid sequence: CSVDRTRSHEQFF.